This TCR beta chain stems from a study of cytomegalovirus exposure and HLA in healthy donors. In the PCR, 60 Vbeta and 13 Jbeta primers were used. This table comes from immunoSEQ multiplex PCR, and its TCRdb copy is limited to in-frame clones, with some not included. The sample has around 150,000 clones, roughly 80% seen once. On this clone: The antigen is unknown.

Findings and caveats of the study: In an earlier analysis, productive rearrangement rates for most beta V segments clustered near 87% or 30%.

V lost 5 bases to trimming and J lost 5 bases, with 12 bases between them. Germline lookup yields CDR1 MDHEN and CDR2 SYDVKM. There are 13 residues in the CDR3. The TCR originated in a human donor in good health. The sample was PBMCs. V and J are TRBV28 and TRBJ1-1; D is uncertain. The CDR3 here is CASSLAGWTEAFF. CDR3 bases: TGTGCCAGCAGTCTAGCGGGGTGGACTGAAGCTTTCTTT.